The 5 T cell receptor beta chains below come from one sample, sequenced in a study of T cell changes during pregnancy in multiple sclerosis. Clones were sequenced by immunoSEQ multiplex PCR, and TCRdb holds only the in-frame ones, with some missing. The table has tens of thousands of clones, roughly 94% seen once. The source was peripheral blood, collected after pregnancy. Source of these receptors: a female donor with multiple sclerosis, enrolled in a pregnancy study.

The chain has TRBV27 and TRBJ2-1; tentatively, D is TRBD1 (7 bases). Germline assignment: CDR1 MNHEY and CDR2 SMNVEV (reference sequence). Trimming left V 6 bases short and J 1 base short, with 31 bases between. This CDR3 comprises 21 residues. The CDR3: CASSRIGGTSAGGISYNEQFF. The CDR3 DNA is TGTGCCAGCAGCAGAATAGGGGGCACAAGCGCGGGCGGGATTTCCTACAATGAGCAGTTCTTC.

The V gene is TRBV6-1, the J gene TRBJ2-7, with 10 bases lining up with TRBD1. Germline CDR1 MNHNS, CDR2 SASEGT. CDR3 length: 14 amino acids. J gave up 6 bases and V 8 bases, and 10 bases lay outside the gene matches. This chain's CDR3 is CASSVTGGPGEQYF. CDR3 nucleotide sequence: TGTGCCAGCTCGGTGACAGGGGGCCCGGGCGAGCAGTACTTC.

This chain uses TRBV6-5 with TRBJ1-2, with D unclear. The V gene lost 0 bases and the J gene lost 1 base, with 6 bases spanning the gap. CDR1 and CDR2 (germline): MNHEY, SVGAGI. The CDR3 has 14 amino acids. In nucleotides, the CDR3 is TGTGCCAGCAGTTACTCAGCGGATAACTATGGCTACACCTTC. Protein sequence: CASSYSADNYGYTF.

The rearrangement uses TRBV18 and TRBJ2-7; 10 bases fit TRBD1. The V gene's germline CDR1 is KGHSH and CDR2 LQKENI. The CDR3 runs to 17 residues. Trimming took 2 bases from V and 1 from J; bases not matched to a gene: 8. This CDR3 reads CASSPGVGGQGSYEQYF. The CDR3 DNA sequence: TGTGCCAGCTCACCAGGGGTTGGGGGACAGGGGTCCTACGAGCAGTACTTC. The full variable domain, rest sourced from reference TRBV18 and TRBJ2-7, is NAGVMQNPRHLVRRRGQEARLRCSPMKGHSHVYWYRQLPEEGLKFMVYLQKENIIDESGMPKERFSAEFPKEGPSILRIQQVVRGDSAAYFCASSPGVGGQGSYEQYFGPGTRLTVT.

This sequence joins TRBV5-1 and TRBJ2-3; 9 nucleotides line up with TRBD2. V trimming: 7 bases; J trimming: 2 bases; junction bases outside the gene matches: 8. This CDR3 is built from 15 residues. Germline CDR1 SGHRS, CDR2 YFSETQ. The CDR3 reads CASGKLAGDTDTQYF. CDR3 DNA: TGCGCCAGCGGGAAACTAGCGGGTGACACAGATACGCAGTATTTT.